Listed below are T cell receptor beta chains from one sample, sequenced in a study of CD4+ T cells in melanoma. The table came from immunoSEQ multiplex PCR; TCRdb's copy has only in-frame clones and leaves some out. Found here are more than 10,000 clones, 55% to 75% of them singletons; the top ten hold 13% to 15%. What was sequenced was cells from a culture (not recorded whether cultured in vitro). The source is a human donor with melanoma. Both conserved end residues are part of each CDR3. A D gene is named only where the DNA matches it firmly. Expanded clones get a size class; other rows say once, few or many, or leave the size out.

d_gene,j_gene,abundance,v_gene,CDR3aa,CDR3nt
.,TRBJ1-2,.,TRBV5-1,CASSVDLRPSYGYTF,TGCGCCAGCTCGGTGGACCTCCGGCCTTCCTATGGCTACACCTTC
.,TRBJ1-2,.,TRBV5-1,CASSLGSPNYGYTF,TGCGCCAGCAGCTTGGGGTCCCCCAACTATGGCTACACCTTC
.,TRBJ1-1,.,TRBV29-1,CSVTARANTEAFF,TGCAGCGTGACTGCTAGGGCGAACACTGAAGCTTTCTTT
.,TRBJ1-2,few,TRBV11-3,CAGQKGLQYGYTF,TGTGCCGGACAAAAGGGGCTACAGTATGGCTACACCTTC
.,TRBJ1-2,.,TRBV6-1,CASKEQVYGYTF,TGTGCCAGCAAGGAGCAAGTCTATGGCTACACCTTC
.,TRBJ2-7,.,TRBV18,CASSPPSLYEQYF,TGTGCCAGCTCACCTCCATCTCTCTACGAGCAGTACTTC
.,TRBJ1-1,.,TRBV5-1,CASSDQYEAFF,TGCGCCAGCAGCGACCAGTATGAAGCTTTCTTT
.,TRBJ2-5,few,TRBV5-4,CASSLAGSQETQYF,TGTGCCAGCAGCTTGGCCGGGAGCCAAGAGACCCAGTACTTC
.,TRBJ2-7,.,TRBV11-2,CASSPWGGKYEQYF,TGTGCCAGCAGCCCCTGGGGGGGCAAATACGAGCAGTACTTC
.,TRBJ2-5,.,TRBV25-1,CASRSTREYQETQYF,TGTGCCAGCCGGAGCACGCGGGAATACCAAGAGACCCAGTACTTC
.,TRBJ1-1,few,TRBV14,CASSQSLNTEAFF,TGTGCCAGCAGCCAATCATTGAACACTGAAGCTTTCTTT
.,TRBJ2-1,.,TRBV9,CASSTGTLHNEQFF,TGTGCCAGCAGCACAGGGACGCTACACAATGAGCAGTTCTTC
TRBD2,TRBJ2-7,.,TRBV30,CAWSVRGLAGLYEQYF,TGTGCCTGGAGTGTACGTGGACTAGCGGGCCTCTACGAGCAGTACTTC
.,TRBJ2-4,.,TRBV30,CAWSVGSKNIQYF,TGTGCCTGGAGTGTAGGGAGCAAAAACATTCAGTACTTC
TRBD1,TRBJ1-4,.,TRBV6-1,CASSDHYRGSTNEKLFF,TGTGCCAGCAGTGACCATTACAGGGGGTCAACTAATGAAAAACTGTTTTTT
.,TRBJ2-1,.,TRBV20-1,CSARGNNEQFF,TGCAGTGCTAGAGGAAACAATGAGCAGTTCTTC
.,TRBJ2-7,.,TRBV5-5,CASSSRAGADYEQYF,TGTGCCAGCAGCTCCCGTGCGGGGGCCGACTACGAGCAGTACTTC
TRBD2,TRBJ2-1,.,TRBV5-1,CASSLGLAGDSYNEQFF,TGCGCCAGCAGCTTGGGACTAGCGGGTGACTCCTACAATGAGCAGTTCTTC
.,TRBJ2-3,.,TRBV6-1,CASSVGDTNTQYF,TGTGCCAGCAGTGTTGGGGATACGAATACGCAGTATTTT
.,TRBJ2-7,.,TRBV18,CATSWGPGYEQYF,TGTGCCACCTCGTGGGGCCCCGGCTACGAGCAGTACTTC
.,TRBJ2-3,few,TRBV30,CAWSHRESTDTQYF,TGTGCCTGGAGCCACAGGGAGAGCACAGATACGCAGTATTTT
.,TRBJ1-2,.,TRBV5-6,CASSLRIGGRSYGYTF,TGTGCCAGCAGCTTGCGCATCGGGGGCCGGTCCTATGGCTACACCTTC
TRBD2,TRBJ2-3,.,TRBV6-4,CASSLERGDTQYF,TGTGCCAGCTCGTTGGAGCGGGGGGATACGCAGTATTTT
.,TRBJ1-4,once,TRBV19,CASSFHPRLNGKLFF,TGTGCCAGTAGTTTCCACCCGCGTTTAAATGGAAAACTGTTTTTT
TRBD1,TRBJ2-1,once,TRBV7-3,CASSLIQGANNEQFF,TGTGCCAGCAGCTTAATACAGGGGGCGAACAATGAGCAGTTCTTC
.,TRBJ2-2,.,TRBV4-1,CASSREDSWNTGELFF,TGCGCCAGCAGCCGGGAAGACAGCTGGAACACCGGGGAGCTGTTTTTT
TRBD1,TRBJ1-1,few,TRBV2,CASSPIRDRMNTEAFF,TGTGCCAGCAGTCCAATAAGGGACAGGATGAACACTGAAGCTTTCTTT